What follows is one T cell receptor beta chain and its context. Time point of the sample: patch test 1, 2 weeks after DPC sensitization. Treatment given: therapeutic diphenylcyclopropenone sensitization with weekly scalp DPC. The data were obtained in a study of human T cells and chemical hapten exposure. Losses at the gene ends were 4 bases for V and 5 bases for J; bases not matched to a gene: 6. CDR1 and CDR2 from the germline V gene are SGHRS and YFSETQ. The CDR3 totals 16 residues. TCRdb reprocessed the RACE reads with MiXCR, giving one entry per CDR3 protein. Found here are some 180,000 distinct CDR3 sequences, about 20% of them singletons; the top ten hold approximately 6.4%.

The chain employs TRBV5-1 and TRBJ2-2; 12 bases match TRBD2. The source is a woman in her fifties or sixties with alopecia areata. Some clones in this sample may be carry-over from other donors' samples. The source material was whole blood, sampled in connection with sensitization to the hapten diphenylcyclopropenone (DPC). The CDR3 sequence: CASSLRLAGETGELFF. The CDR3 region has the DNA TGCGCCAGCAGCCTCCGACTAGCGGGAGAGACCGGGGAGCTGTTTTTT.